What follows are 25 T cell receptor beta chains derived from one specimen sequenced in a study of blood T cell repertoires in COVID-19. The repertoire was sequenced with immunoSEQ multiplex PCR; TCRdb's copy has only in-frame clones and lacks some. The sample shows roughly 260,000 clones, 75% to 95% of them seen only once. What was sequenced was peripheral blood. Source of these receptors: a person aged 18-29 years with COVID-19, enrolled during active disease.

V and J are TRBV6-5 and TRBJ2-1, with 7 nucleotides matching TRBD2. CDR1 is MNHEY and CDR2 is SVGAGI in the germline V gene. This CDR3 spans 11 amino acids. The ends lost 10 bases at V and 9 bases at J; junction bases unmatched: 6. For the CDR3, the DNA is TGTGCCACCCTCGGCGGGGGTGAGCAGTTCTTC. It encodes CATLGGGEQFF.

The V gene is TRBV7-9, the J gene TRBJ2-3; D is perhaps TRBD2 (6 bases). The V gene lost 5 bases and the J gene lost 1 base, with 16 bases spanning the gap. There are 16 residues in the CDR3. Germline V gene data show CDR1 as SEHNR and CDR2 as FQNEAQ (reference sequence). CDR3 in amino acids: CASSLVASERTDTQYF. For the CDR3, the DNA is TGTGCCAGCAGCCTAGTGGCTAGCGAGCGCACAGATACGCAGTATTTT.

CDR3 coding DNA: TGTGCCAGCATCCCCCTAACTAGCGGGAGGGAAGAGACCCAGTACTTC. Translating it yields CASIPLTSGREETQYF. The chain links TRBV2 to TRBJ2-5; 13 bases are shared with TRBD2. J lost 3 bases, V lost 7 bases, and 8 bases had no gene match. The CDR3 is 16 amino acids. Germline V gene lookup returns CDR1 SNHLY and CDR2 FYNNEI. Based on the CDR3 plus reference TRBV2 and TRBJ2-5, the full variable domain is EPEVTQTPSHQVTQMGQEVILRCVPISNHLYFYWYRQILGQKVEFLVSFYNNEISEKSEIFDDQFSVERPDGSNFTLKIRSTKLEDSAMYFCASIPLTSGREETQYFGPGTRLLVL.

This chain joins TRBV14 and TRBJ1-2; D is uncertain. Trimming took 0 bases from V and 8 from J, leaving 19 bases between them. CDR3 size: 16 residues. Germline lookup yields CDR1 SGHDN and CDR2 FVKESK. CDR3 region: CASSQEGISLGHGYTF. In nucleotides, the CDR3 is TGTGCCAGCAGCCAAGAAGGTATCAGCCTGGGCCACGGCTACACCTTC.

This clone has only a few counts. This sample includes further DNA sequences coding for the same CDR3. This sequence joins TRBV6-1 and TRBJ1-4, with 10 bases aligning to TRBD1. This CDR3 has 14 amino acids. V dropped 1 base and J dropped 7; count of bases not matched to a gene: 0. The germline V gene has CDR1 MNHNS and CDR2 SASEGT. The CDR3 DNA sequence: TGTGCCAGCAGTGAAGGACAGGGGGCTGAAAAACTGTTTTTT. Translated, it gives CASSEGQGAEKLFF.

This clone was detected only a few times. The rearrangement uses TRBV2 and TRBJ2-7, with 10 nucleotides matching TRBD1. The length of the CDR3 is 13 residues. Germline CDR1 SNHLY, CDR2 FYNNEI. Trimming cost V 4 bases and J 4 bases; bases outside gene matches: 1. Here the CDR3 reads CASSGQGAYEQYF. The CDR3 DNA sequence: TGTGCCAGCAGTGGACAGGGGGCGTACGAGCAGTACTTC.

The chain employs TRBV2 and TRBJ1-5, with TRBD1 identical over 8 bases. Germline V gene data show CDR1 as SNHLY and CDR2 as FYNNEI. V lost 6 bases to trimming and J lost 5 bases; unmatched junction nucleotides: 3. This CDR3 has 13 residues. The CDR3 region is CASRGQGDQPQHF. CDR3 nucleotide sequence: TGTGCCAGCAGAGGACAGGGTGATCAGCCCCAGCATTTT.

The V call is TRBV28, the J call TRBJ1-1; D not resolved. Germline V gives CDR1 MDHEN, CDR2 SYDVKM. V was clipped by 5 bases and J by 0 bases, with 34 bases between them. This CDR3 region has 22 residues. As DNA, the CDR3 is TGTGCCAGCAGTAAGTGGAGCTTGGGAGGGCCCTCAATAACGGTATTGAACACTGAAGCTTTCTTT. Protein product: CASSKWSLGGPSITVLNTEAFF.

This clone showed up just once. This rearrangement joins TRBV20-1 to TRBJ2-3; D ambiguous. This CDR3 is built from 11 residues. The germline V gene has CDR1 DFQATT and CDR2 SNEGSKA (reference sequence). V was clipped by 3 bases and J by 4 bases, with 5 bases between them. This CDR3 reads CSARGPDTQYF. The CDR3 region has the DNA TGCAGTGCTAGGGGCCCAGATACGCAGTATTTT.

The chain couples TRBV9 to TRBJ2-3; TRBD1 matches 8 bases. Germline loops: CDR1 SGDLS, CDR2 YYNGEE. Trimming took 2 bases from V and 3 from J; bases not matched to a gene: 14. CDR3 length equals 18 residues. CDR3 residues: CASSVFPLRDRGTDTQYF. CDR3 in DNA: TGTGCCAGCAGCGTTTTCCCGTTACGTGACAGGGGAACAGATACGCAGTATTTT. Full variable domain (outside the CDR3, taken from reference TRBV9 and TRBJ2-3): DSGVTQTPKHLITATGQRVTLRCSPRSGDLSVYWYQQSLDQGLQFLIQYYNGEERAKGNILERFSAQQFPDLHSELNLSSLELGDSALYFCASSVFPLRDRGTDTQYFGPGTRLTVL.

The chain uses TRBV5-6 and TRBJ1-1; D ambiguous. V was clipped by 0 bases and J by 1 base, with 4 bases between them. The CDR3 spans 13 residues. Germline V gene data show CDR1 as SGHDT and CDR2 as YYEEEE. CDR3 residues: CASSLGANTEAFF. Written as DNA, the CDR3 is TGTGCCAGCAGCTTGGGGGCGAACACTGAAGCTTTCTTT.

This clone has more than one count but fewer than ten. V gene TRBV6-4 combines with J gene TRBJ2-3; 7 positions agree with TRBD1. The germline V gene encodes CDR1 MRHNA and CDR2 SNTAGT. This CDR3 is 14 amino acids long. Trimming removed 0 bases from V and 4 bases from J; junction bases left unmatched: 1. The CDR3 DNA reads as TGTGCCAGCAGTGACTCAGGGGGCGCAGATACGCAGTATTTT. This translates into CASSDSGGADTQYF.

This clone was recorded a few times. The rearrangement joins TRBV5-1 to TRBJ2-7, with D unclear. V dropped 0 bases and J dropped 2 bases, with 6 bases sitting between them. The V gene's germline CDR1 is SGHRS and CDR2 YFSETQ. The CDR3 sequence is 13 residues long. Here the CDR3 DNA reads TGCGCCAGCAGCTTGGGGTCGGCCTACGAGCAGTACTTC. It specifies CASSLGSAYEQYF.

This sequence joins TRBV14 and TRBJ2-1, with TRBD2 matching 10 bases. The germline V gene has CDR1 SGHDN and CDR2 FVKESK. Trimming removed 4 bases from V and 3 bases from J; junction bases left unmatched: 6. This CDR3 has 16 residues. The CDR3 nucleotides read TGTGCCAGCAGCCCCCGGACTAGCGGTTACTACAATGAGCAGTTCTTC. Amino acids: CASSPRTSGYYNEQFF.

The genes are TRBV6-4 and TRBJ2-3, with 13 bases that match TRBD2. CDR3 length: 15 amino acids. CDR1 and CDR2 (germline): MRHNA, SNTAGT. The V segment lost 5 bases and the J segment 3 bases; nucleotides outside the gene matches: 2. CDR3 sequence (DNA): TGTGCCAGCAGTACTAGCGGGAGGGCAACAGATACGCAGTATTTT. It is translated as CASSTSGRATDTQYF.

The chain joins TRBV7-9 to TRBJ2-2; 7 bases fit TRBD2. The CDR3 spans 16 residues. Germline lookup yields CDR1 SEHNR and CDR2 FQNEAQ (reference sequence). J lost 3 bases, V lost 5 bases, and 9 bases had no gene match. This CDR3 reads CASSPARAGDTGELFF. CDR3 bases: TGTGCCAGCAGCCCCGCCAGGGCGGGAGACACCGGGGAGCTGTTTTTT.

The chain uses TRBV7-9 and TRBJ2-2; D gene uncertain. In germline, CDR1 is SEHNR, CDR2 FQNEAQ (reference sequence). Trimming removed 3 bases at V and 4 bases at J, with 9 bases between. The CDR3 totals 14 residues. Here the CDR3 DNA reads TGTGCCAGCAGCTTGGAGAGTTCCACCGGGGAGCTGTTTTTT. Residues: CASSLESSTGELFF.

V usage is TRBV6-1 and J usage is TRBJ1-4; D unresolved. From germline, CDR1 is MNHNS and CDR2 SASEGT. The CDR3 consists of 15 residues. Trimming took off 1 base at V and 0 bases at J, with 6 bases between the two ends. CDR3 region: CASSEGSATNEKLFF. Here the CDR3 DNA reads TGTGCCAGCAGTGAAGGTAGTGCAACTAATGAAAAACTGTTTTTT.

This chain uses TRBV5-1 with TRBJ1-4; no firm D call. The germline CDR1 and CDR2 sequences are SGHRS and YFSETQ. With 4 bases removed from V and 7 bases from J, the gap between germline ends came to 17 bases. CDR3 size: 15 residues. The CDR3 loop is CASSPLDGSGEKLFF. CDR3 coding DNA: TGCGCCAGCAGCCCCCTCGACGGGTCGGGTGAAAAACTGTTTTTT.

The chain uses TRBV19 and TRBJ1-5; D ambiguous. This CDR3 comprises 16 residues. V was shortened by 2 bases and J by 0 bases, with 11 bases between the two germline ends. The germline gives CDR1 LNHDA, CDR2 SQIVND (reference sequence). CDR3 protein: CASSIQQIYSNQPQHF. The CDR3, as DNA: TGTGCCAGTAGTATACAACAGATATATAGCAATCAGCCCCAGCATTTT. The whole variable domain, filled in from reference TRBV19 and TRBJ1-5, reads DGGITQSPKYLFRKEGQNVTLSCEQNLNHDAMYWYRQDPGQGLRLIYYSQIVNDFQKGDIAEGYSVSREKKESFPLTVTSAQKNPTAFYLCASSIQQIYSNQPQHFGDGTRLSIL.

This clone was counted a few times. The chain combines TRBV7-8 with TRBJ1-1; TRBD1 might be the D (5 bases). Germline assignment: CDR1 SGHVS and CDR2 FQNEAQ. Trimming left V 2 bases short and J 1 base short, with 8 bases between. The CDR3 length is 14 residues. For the CDR3, the DNA is TGTGCCAGCAGCTTACCGACAGAGAACACTGAAGCTTTCTTT. Translated: CASSLPTENTEAFF.

This clone was recorded once. The gene calls are TRBV19 and TRBJ1-2, with TRBD1 matching 7 bases. The V gene's germline CDR1 is LNHDA and CDR2 SQIVND (reference sequence). With V trimmed by 7 bases and J by 2 bases, 7 bases remained unmatched. The CDR3 contains 14 residues. The CDR3, as DNA: TGTGCCAGTACCTGGGGCAGGGGGAACTATGGCTACACCTTC. This encodes CASTWGRGNYGYTF. The complete variable domain, with remaining parts taken from reference TRBV19 and TRBJ1-2, reads DGGITQSPKYLFRKEGQNVTLSCEQNLNHDAMYWYRQDPGQGLRLIYYSQIVNDFQKGDIAEGYSVSREKKESFPLTVTSAQKNPTAFYLCASTWGRGNYGYTFGSGTRLTVV.

V gene TRBV18 combines with J gene TRBJ2-1; TRBD1 might be the D (5 bases). The CDR3 has 11 amino acids. V gave up 5 bases and J gave up 11 bases, with 10 bases separating them. Germline CDR1 is KGHSH and CDR2 is LQKENI. In nucleotides, the CDR3 is TGTGCCAGCTCAAGCCGGACACAGCAGTTCTTC. Its protein is CASSSRTQQFF.

The chain is built from TRBV6-5 and TRBJ2-3, with a tentative D call TRBD2 (5 bases). Germline CDR1 is MNHEY and CDR2 is SVGAGI. This CDR3 comprises 12 residues. Deletions cut 5 bases from V and 6 bases from J, with 9 bases between. The CDR3 DNA reads as TGTGCCAGCAGTCTCAGAGGGGATACGCAGTATTTT. Translated: CASSLRGDTQYF.

The genes are TRBV19 and TRBJ2-4, with D possibly being TRBD2 (6 bases). V shed 5 bases and J shed 6 bases, with 8 bases lying between them. The CDR3 length is 12 residues. The germline gives CDR1 LNHDA, CDR2 SQIVND (reference sequence). As DNA, the CDR3 is TGTGCCAGTAGTCACGGGGGAAACATTCAGTACTTC. Protein product: CASSHGGNIQYF.